These 18 T cell receptor beta chains share one sample of origin, sequenced in a study of OX40 agonist ivuxolimab in advanced cancers. To prepare the library, the immunoSEQ multiplex PCR assay was applied. Entries here come from immuneACCESS through TCRdb and include only in-frame sequences with V and J called. Some clones fail to appear in such tables; in the studies checked, an unresolved V gene covers under half of the shortfall, and the cause of the remainder is unknown. The sample table holds 60,000 to 90,000 clones, of which roughly 77% were seen once. In total, the top ten clones hold 4.5% to 6% of the sample. The sample here was CD4+ or CD8+ T cells sorted from blood, taken in a trial of the OX40 agonist ivuxolimab. The receptors originated from an adult with an advanced solid tumor such as melanoma, head and neck, liver or kidney cancer.

This clone was detected only once. The chain combines TRBV7-2 with TRBJ2-6; D is unresolved. Germline V gene lookup returns CDR1 SGHTA and CDR2 FQGNSA. CDR3 length: 14 residues. Trimming took off 4 bases at V and 1 base at J, with 5 bases between the two ends. The CDR3 sequence is CASSYRSGANVLTF. The CDR3 coding sequence is TGTGCCAGCAGCTACAGATCTGGGGCCAACGTCCTGACTTTC.

The chain carries TRBV9 and TRBJ2-2; the match to TRBD2 covers 11 bases. CDR1 is SGDLS and CDR2 is YYNGEE in the germline V gene. After removal of 4 bases from V and 5 bases from J, the junction contained 10 bases not matched to a gene. CDR3 length: 17 residues. The CDR3 reads CASSRLLLAGETGELFF. CDR3 nucleotides: TGTGCCAGCAGCCGACTGTTACTAGCGGGGGAAACCGGGGAGCTGTTTTTT. The full variable domain, its missing parts supplied by reference TRBV9 and TRBJ2-2, is DSGVTQTPKHLITATGQRVTLRCSPRSGDLSVYWYQQSLDQGLQFLIQYYNGEERAKGNILERFSAQQFPDLHSELNLSSLELGDSALYFCASSRLLLAGETGELFFGEGSRLTVL.

The V gene is TRBV30, the J gene TRBJ1-3; no clear D gene. Germline V gene data show CDR1 as GTSNPN and CDR2 as SVGIG (reference sequence). Between the trimmed V and J ends, which lost 4 bases and 2 bases, there was a span of 6 bases. This CDR3 spans 12 amino acids. The CDR3 DNA is TGTGCCTGGAAAGCAGCTGGAAACACCATATATTTT. As protein: CAWKAAGNTIYF.

This clone has only one observation. CDR3 sequence (DNA): TGTGCCAGCAGCCCTTCTAGCGGTACCACCGGGGAGCTGTTTTTT. Its protein is CASSPSSGTTGELFF. This chain connects TRBV7-2 to TRBJ2-2; 7 bases fit TRBD2. The junction had 7 bases not matched to a gene; V was cut back by 5 bases and J by 4 bases. CDR3 length: 15 amino acids. Germline V gives CDR1 SGHTA, CDR2 FQGNSA.

J is TRBJ1-2 and V is TRBV29-1, with unresolved D. The germline V and J ends were trimmed by 0 bases and 4 bases, with 15 bases remaining between them. CDR3 length equals 15 residues. Germline assignment: CDR1 SQVTM and CDR2 ANQGSEA. The CDR3 sequence is CSVEDTPKGGYGYTF. CDR3 bases: TGCAGCGTTGAAGATACCCCCAAAGGTGGCTATGGCTACACCTTC.

This sequence joins TRBV10-3 and TRBJ2-1; tentatively, D is TRBD1 or TRBD2 (6 bases each). The CDR3 runs 16 residues. CDR1 and CDR2 (germline): ENHRY, SYGVKD. Trimming took 2 bases from V and 6 from J, leaving 17 bases between them. The CDR3 sequence: CAISELPLGGLNEQFF. The DNA for the CDR3 is TGTGCCATCAGTGAGCTTCCCTTAGGGGGGCTCAATGAGCAGTTCTTC.

The genes are TRBV7-9 and TRBJ1-2; TRBD1 might be the D (5 bases). The CDR3 has 14 amino acids. V dropped 4 bases and J dropped 5 bases, with 14 bases sitting between them. The germline gives CDR1 SEHNR, CDR2 FQNEAQ (reference sequence). CDR3 coding DNA: TGTGCCAGCAGCTGGGGACCCCCTTTATATGGCTACACCTTC. It specifies CASSWGPPLYGYTF.

CDR3 sequence reads: CASSLTPSGTTDTQYF. The CDR3 DNA follows: TGTGCCAGCAGCTTAACCCCGAGCGGGACCACAGATACGCAGTATTTT. The rearrangement uses TRBV7-2 and TRBJ2-3; 7 positions match TRBD2. In germline, CDR1 is SGHTA, CDR2 FQGNSA. V dropped 2 bases and J dropped 2; count of bases not matched to a gene: 7. This CDR3 spans 16 amino acids. Full variable domain (missing parts from reference TRBV7-2 and TRBJ2-3): GAGVSQSPSNKVTEKGKDVELRCDPISGHTALYWYRQSLGQGLEFLIYFQGNSAPDKSGLPSDRFSAERTGGSVSTLTIQRTQQEDSAVYLCASSLTPSGTTDTQYFGPGTRLTVL.

The chain links TRBV6-6 to TRBJ1-6, with D possibly matching TRBD1 (6 bases). This CDR3 comprises 14 residues. Trimming removed 7 bases from V and 9 bases from J, with 16 bases in between. CDR1 MNHNY and CDR2 SVGAGI come from the germline V gene (reference sequence). CDR3 protein: CASTLQGSASPLHF. The CDR3 DNA reads TGTGCCAGCACCCTACAGGGTTCTGCTTCACCCCTCCACTTT.

This clone was picked up a small number of times. The chain carries TRBV9 and TRBJ2-1, with D perhaps TRBD2 (5 bases). Germline V gene data show CDR1 as SGDLS and CDR2 as YYNGEE. Trimming stripped 0 bases from V and 0 bases from J, with 19 bases between. The CDR3 has 19 amino acids. The CDR3 region is CASSVAIGRVLSSYNEQFF. CDR3 DNA: TGTGCCAGCAGCGTAGCTATAGGGCGGGTCCTAAGCTCCTACAATGAGCAGTTCTTC.

This chain uses TRBV21-1 with TRBJ1-1. TRBV21-1 is recorded as a pseudogene. CDR3 size: 12 residues. CDR3 sequence: CANKPGNTEAFF. In DNA, the CDR3 is TGTGCCAACAAACCCGGGAACACTGAAGCTTTCTTT.

The chain couples TRBV5-1 to TRBJ2-7, with TRBD1 matching over 7 bases. Trimming removed 5 bases from V and 4 bases from J; junction bases left unmatched: 9. Looked up from germline, CDR1 is SGHRS and CDR2 is YFSETQ. The CDR3 consists of 14 residues. CDR3 nucleotides: TGCGCCAGCAGACCTGGACAGGACCCTTACGAGCAGTACTTC. This codes for CASRPGQDPYEQYF.

V usage is TRBV5-1 and J usage is TRBJ1-1, with 7 bases that match TRBD1. CDR3 length equals 13 residues. V gave up 4 bases and J gave up 5 bases; unmatched junction bases: 5. Germline V gene sequence: CDR1 SGHRS, CDR2 YFSETQ. The CDR3 region is CASSPQGWTEAFF. CDR3 nucleotide sequence: TGCGCCAGCAGCCCACAGGGGTGGACTGAAGCTTTCTTT.

This chain connects TRBV4-3 to TRBJ2-1; TRBD1 agrees at 8 bases. CDR3 length: 15 residues. V gave up 3 bases and J gave up 4 bases; unmatched junction bases: 5. Germline CDR1 is LGHNA and CDR2 is YSLEER. The CDR3 nucleotides are TGCGCCAGCAGCCAGGACAGGGTAGGATACAATGAGCAGTTCTTC. It specifies CASSQDRVGYNEQFF.

There are a few counts of this clone. The chain recombines TRBV6-1 with TRBJ1-2; D is uncertain. V dropped 7 bases and J dropped 5 bases, with 11 bases sitting between them. The germline CDR1 and CDR2 sequences are MNHNS and SASEGT. This CDR3 contains 12 residues. CDR3 sequence reads: CASTERSYGYTF. DNA of the CDR3: TGTGCCAGCACAGAGCGTTCTTATGGCTACACCTTC.

This clone was seen more than once but under ten times. The V and J genes are TRBV18 and TRBJ2-2; 9 bases map to TRBD2. Trimming took 3 bases from V and 0 from J; bases not matched to a gene: 5. From germline, CDR1 is KGHSH and CDR2 LQKENI. The CDR3 totals 17 residues. CDR3 sequence: CASSPNSGGTNTGELFF. In nucleotides, the CDR3 is TGTGCCAGCTCACCCAATAGCGGGGGAACGAACACCGGGGAGCTGTTTTTT.

V usage is TRBV4-1 and J usage is TRBJ1-6; the D is unclear. V was trimmed by 1 base and J by 7 bases, leaving 2 bases between them. This CDR3 comprises 12 residues. Germline CDR1 and CDR2: MGHRA and YSYEKL. The DNA of the CDR3 is TGCGCCAGCAGCCAAGGGAATTCACCCCTCCACTTT. It specifies CASSQGNSPLHF.

The rearrangement joins TRBV7-9 to TRBJ2-1; the D is unclear. The CDR3 extends over 9 amino acids. With 6 bases removed from V and 8 bases from J, the gap between germline ends came to 2 bases. Germline values: CDR1 SEHNR, CDR2 FQNEAQ (reference sequence). CDR3 in amino acids: CASRDEQFF. In DNA form, the CDR3 reads TGTGCCAGCAGAGATGAGCAGTTCTTC. The variable domain in full, with the rest retrieved from reference TRBV7-9 and TRBJ2-1, is DTGVSQNPRHKITKRGQNVTFRCDPISEHNRLYWYRQTLGQGPEFLTYFQNEAQLEKSRLLSDRFSAERPKGSFSTLEIQRTEQGDSAMYLCASRDEQFFGPGTRLTVL.